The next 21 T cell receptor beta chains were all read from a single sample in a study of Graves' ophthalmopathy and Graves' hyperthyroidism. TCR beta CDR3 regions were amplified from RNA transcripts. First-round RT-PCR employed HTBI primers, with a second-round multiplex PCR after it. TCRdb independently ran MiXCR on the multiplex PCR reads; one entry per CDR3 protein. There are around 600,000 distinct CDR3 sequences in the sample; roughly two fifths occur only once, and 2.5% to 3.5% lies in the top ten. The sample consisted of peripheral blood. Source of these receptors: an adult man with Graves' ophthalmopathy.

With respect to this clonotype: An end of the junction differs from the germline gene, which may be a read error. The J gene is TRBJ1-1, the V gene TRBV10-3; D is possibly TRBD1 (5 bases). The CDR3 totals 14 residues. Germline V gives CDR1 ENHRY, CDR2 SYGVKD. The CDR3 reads CAMGSGDLITGAFF. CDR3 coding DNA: TGTGCCATGGGGTCCGGGGACCTGATCACTGGAGCTTTCTTT.

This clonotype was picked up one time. The CDR3: CASSKSGLAQGETQYF. The CDR3 DNA reads as TGTGCCAGCAGCAAATCGGGACTAGCGCAGGGGGAGACCCAGTACTTC. The gene calls are TRBV11-3 and TRBJ2-5, with TRBD2 matching 10 bases. The CDR3 has 16 residues. Germline assignment: CDR1 SGHNT and CDR2 YENEEA. Trimming removed 5 bases from V and 5 bases from J; junction bases left unmatched: 11. Full variable domain (missing parts from reference TRBV11-3 and TRBJ2-5): EAGVVQSPRYKIIEKKQPVAFWCNPISGHNTLYWYLQNLGQGPELLIRYENEEAVDDSQLPKDRFSAERLKGVDSTLKIQPAELGDSAVYLCASSKSGLAQGETQYFGPGTRLLVL.

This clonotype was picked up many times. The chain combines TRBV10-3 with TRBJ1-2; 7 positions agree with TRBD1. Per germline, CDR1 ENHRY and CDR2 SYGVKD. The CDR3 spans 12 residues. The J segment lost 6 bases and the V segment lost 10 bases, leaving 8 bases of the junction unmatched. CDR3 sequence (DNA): TGTGCCAGCTCGGGGACAGCCGATGGCTACACCTTC. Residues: CASSGTADGYTF.

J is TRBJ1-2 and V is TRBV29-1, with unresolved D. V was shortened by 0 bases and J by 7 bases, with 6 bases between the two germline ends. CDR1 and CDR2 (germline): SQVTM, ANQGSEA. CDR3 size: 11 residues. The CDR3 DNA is TGCAGCGTTGAAGATGCGGCTGGCTACACCTTC. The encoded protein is CSVEDAAGYTF.

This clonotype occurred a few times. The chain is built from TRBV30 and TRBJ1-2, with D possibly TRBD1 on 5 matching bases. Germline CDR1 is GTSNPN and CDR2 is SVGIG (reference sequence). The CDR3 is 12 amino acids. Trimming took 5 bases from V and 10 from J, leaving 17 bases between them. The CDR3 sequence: CAWSRGIGYYTF. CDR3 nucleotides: TGTGCCTGGTCGAGGGGTATAGGGTACTACACCTTC.

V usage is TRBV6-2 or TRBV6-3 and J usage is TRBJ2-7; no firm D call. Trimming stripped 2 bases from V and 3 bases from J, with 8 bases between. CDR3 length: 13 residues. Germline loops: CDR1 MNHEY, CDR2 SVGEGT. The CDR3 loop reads CASSYGPYYEQYF. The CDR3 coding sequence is TGTGCCAGCAGTTACGGCCCATACTACGAGCAGTACTTC.

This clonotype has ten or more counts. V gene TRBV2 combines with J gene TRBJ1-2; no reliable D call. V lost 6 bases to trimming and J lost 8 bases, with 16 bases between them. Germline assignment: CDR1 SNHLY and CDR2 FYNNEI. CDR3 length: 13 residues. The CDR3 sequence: CASSYLPSNGYTF. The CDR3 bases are TGTGCCAGCAGCTATTTACCTTCGAACGGCTACACCTTC.

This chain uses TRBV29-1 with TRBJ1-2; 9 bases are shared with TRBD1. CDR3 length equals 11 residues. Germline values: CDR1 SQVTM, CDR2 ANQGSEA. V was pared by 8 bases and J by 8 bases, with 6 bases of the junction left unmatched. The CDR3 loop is CSTGQGGGYTF. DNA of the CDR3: TGCAGCACGGGACAGGGTGGAGGCTACACCTTC.

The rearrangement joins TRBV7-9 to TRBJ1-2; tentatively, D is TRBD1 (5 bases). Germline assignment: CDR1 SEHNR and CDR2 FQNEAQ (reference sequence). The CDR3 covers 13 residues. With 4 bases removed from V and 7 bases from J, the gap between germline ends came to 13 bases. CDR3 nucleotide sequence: TGTGCCAGCAGCTCCCCAGGGAACACTGGCTACACCTTC. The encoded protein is CASSSPGNTGYTF.

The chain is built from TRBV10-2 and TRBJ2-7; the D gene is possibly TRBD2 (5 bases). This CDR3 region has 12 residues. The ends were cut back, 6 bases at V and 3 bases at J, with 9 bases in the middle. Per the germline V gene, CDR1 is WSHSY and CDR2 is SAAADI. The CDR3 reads CASRPAGYEQYF. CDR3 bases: TGCGCCAGCAGGCCTGCGGGCTACGAGCAGTACTTC.

The CDR3 protein is CASSHRTGAMDYGYTF. The CDR3 coding sequence is TGTGCCAGCAGCCACCGGACAGGGGCTATGGACTATGGCTACACCTTC. V is TRBV7-9 and J is TRBJ1-2, with TRBD1 matching over 9 bases. The V segment lost 5 bases and the J segment 3 bases; nucleotides outside the gene matches: 10. The germline gives CDR1 SEHNR, CDR2 FQNEAQ (reference sequence). This CDR3 region has 16 residues.

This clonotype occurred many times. CDR3 protein: CATAGGWNEKLFF. CDR3 nucleotides: TGTGCCACCGCTGGCGGGTGGAATGAAAAACTGTTTTTT. V and J are TRBV15 and TRBJ1-4; D remains ambiguous. V was clipped by 8 bases and J by 5 bases, with 12 bases between them. Germline V lookup: CDR1 LNHNV, CDR2 YYDKDF (reference sequence). This CDR3 has 13 amino acids.

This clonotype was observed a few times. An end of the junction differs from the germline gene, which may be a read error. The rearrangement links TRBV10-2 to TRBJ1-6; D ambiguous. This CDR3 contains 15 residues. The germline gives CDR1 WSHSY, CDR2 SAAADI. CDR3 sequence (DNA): TGTGCCAGCTCACCGAGCCGCAGCGTTAATTCACCCCTCCACTTT. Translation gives CASSPSRSVNSPLHF.

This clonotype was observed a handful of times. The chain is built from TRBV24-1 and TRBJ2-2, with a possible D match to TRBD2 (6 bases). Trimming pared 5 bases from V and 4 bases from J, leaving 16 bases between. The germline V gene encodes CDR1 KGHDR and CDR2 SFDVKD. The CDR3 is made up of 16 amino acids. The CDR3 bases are TGTGCCACCAGTGTGCCGGGACTCACTACCACCGGGGAGCTGTTTTTT. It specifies CATSVPGLTTTGELFF.

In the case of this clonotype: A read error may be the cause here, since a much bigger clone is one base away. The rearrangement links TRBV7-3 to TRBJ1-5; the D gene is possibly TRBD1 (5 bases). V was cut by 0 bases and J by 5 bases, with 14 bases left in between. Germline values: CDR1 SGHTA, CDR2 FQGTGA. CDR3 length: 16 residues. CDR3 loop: CASSLTGGGSDQPQHF. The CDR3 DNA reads TGTGCCAGCAGCTTAACCGGGGGAGGGAGCGATCAGCCCCAGCATTTT. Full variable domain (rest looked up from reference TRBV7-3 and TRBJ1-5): GAGVSQTPSNKVTEKGKYVELRCDPISGHTALYWYRQSLGQGPEFLIYFQGTGAADDSGLPNDRFFAVRPEGSVSTLKIQRTERGDSAVYLCASSLTGGGSDQPQHFGDGTRLSIL.

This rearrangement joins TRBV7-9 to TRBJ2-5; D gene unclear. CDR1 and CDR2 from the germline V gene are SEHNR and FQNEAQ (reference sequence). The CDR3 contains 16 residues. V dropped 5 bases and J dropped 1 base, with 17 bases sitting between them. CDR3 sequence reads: CASSPRAGTGQETQYF. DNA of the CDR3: TGTGCCAGCAGCCCCCGGGCTGGCACGGGCCAAGAGACCCAGTACTTC.

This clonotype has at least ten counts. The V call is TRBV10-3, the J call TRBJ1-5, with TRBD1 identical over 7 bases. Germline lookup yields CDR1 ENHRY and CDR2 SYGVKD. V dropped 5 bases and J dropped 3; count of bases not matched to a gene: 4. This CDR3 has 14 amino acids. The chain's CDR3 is CAISPDRDNQPQHF. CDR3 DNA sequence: TGTGCCATCAGTCCTGACAGGGACAATCAGCCCCAGCATTTT.

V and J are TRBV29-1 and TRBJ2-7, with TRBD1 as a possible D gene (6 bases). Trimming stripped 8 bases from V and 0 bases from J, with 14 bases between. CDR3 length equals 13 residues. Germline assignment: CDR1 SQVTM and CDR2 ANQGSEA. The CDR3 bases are TGCAGCTTGGCAGGGGCGGGCTCCTACGAGCAGTACTTC. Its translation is CSLAGAGSYEQYF.

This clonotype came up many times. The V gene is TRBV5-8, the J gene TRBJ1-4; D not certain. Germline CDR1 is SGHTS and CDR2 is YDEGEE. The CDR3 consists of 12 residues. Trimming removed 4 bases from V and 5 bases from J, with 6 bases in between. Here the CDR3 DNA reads TGTGCCAGCAGCCGGAGCAATGAAAAACTGTTTTTT. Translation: CASSRSNEKLFF. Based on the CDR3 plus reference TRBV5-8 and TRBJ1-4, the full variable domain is EAGVTQSPTHLIKTRGQQATLRCSPISGHTSVYWYQQALGLGLQFLLWYDEGEERNRGNFPPRFSGRQFPNYSSELNVNALELEDSALYLCASSRSNEKLFFGSGTQLSVL.

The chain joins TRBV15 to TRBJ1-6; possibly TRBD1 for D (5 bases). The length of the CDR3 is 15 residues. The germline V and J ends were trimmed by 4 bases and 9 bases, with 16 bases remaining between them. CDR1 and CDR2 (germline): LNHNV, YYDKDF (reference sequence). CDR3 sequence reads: CATSTLGGRRSPLHF. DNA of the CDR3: TGTGCCACCAGCACCTTGGGGGGGAGGCGTTCACCCCTCCACTTT.

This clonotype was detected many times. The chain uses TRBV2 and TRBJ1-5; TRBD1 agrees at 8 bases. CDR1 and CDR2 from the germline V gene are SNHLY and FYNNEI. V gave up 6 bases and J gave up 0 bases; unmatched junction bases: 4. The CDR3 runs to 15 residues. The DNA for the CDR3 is TGTGCCAGCAGGGGACAGGCTTATAGCAATCAGCCCCAGCATTTT. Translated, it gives CASRGQAYSNQPQHF. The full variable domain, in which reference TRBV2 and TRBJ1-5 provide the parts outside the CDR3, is EPEVTQTPSHQVTQMGQEVILRCVPISNHLYFYWYRQILGQKVEFLVSFYNNEISEKSEIFDDQFSVERPDGSNFTLKIRSTKLEDSAMYFCASRGQAYSNQPQHFGDGTRLSIL.